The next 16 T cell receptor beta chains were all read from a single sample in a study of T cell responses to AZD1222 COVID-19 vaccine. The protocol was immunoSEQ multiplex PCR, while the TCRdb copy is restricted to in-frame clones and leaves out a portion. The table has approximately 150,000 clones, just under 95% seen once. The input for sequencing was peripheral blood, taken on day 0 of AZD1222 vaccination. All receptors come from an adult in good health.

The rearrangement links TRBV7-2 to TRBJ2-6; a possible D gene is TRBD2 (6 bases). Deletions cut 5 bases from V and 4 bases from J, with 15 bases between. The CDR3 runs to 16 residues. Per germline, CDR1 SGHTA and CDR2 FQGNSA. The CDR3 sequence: CASSPSLARGANVLTF. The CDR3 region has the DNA TGTGCCAGCAGCCCCTCCCTAGCGAGGGGGGCCAACGTCCTGACTTTC.

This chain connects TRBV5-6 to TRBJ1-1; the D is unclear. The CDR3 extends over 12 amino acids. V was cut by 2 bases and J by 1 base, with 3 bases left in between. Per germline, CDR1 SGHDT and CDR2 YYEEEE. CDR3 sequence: CASSFENTEAFF. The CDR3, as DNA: TGTGCCAGCAGCTTTGAGAACACTGAAGCTTTCTTT.

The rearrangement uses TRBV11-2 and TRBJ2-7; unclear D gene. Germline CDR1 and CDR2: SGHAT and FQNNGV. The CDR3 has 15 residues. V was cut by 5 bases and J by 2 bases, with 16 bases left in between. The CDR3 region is CASSQSQAGAYEQYF. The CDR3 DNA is TGTGCCAGCAGCCAATCTCAGGCCGGAGCCTACGAGCAGTACTTC.

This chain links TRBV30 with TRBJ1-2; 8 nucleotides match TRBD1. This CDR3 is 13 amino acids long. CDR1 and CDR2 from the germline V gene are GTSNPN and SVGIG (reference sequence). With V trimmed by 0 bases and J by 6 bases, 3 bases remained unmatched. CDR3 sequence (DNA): TGTGCCTGGAGTGTGGACAGGGTTGATGGCTACACCTTC. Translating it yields CAWSVDRVDGYTF. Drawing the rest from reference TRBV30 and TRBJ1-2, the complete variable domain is SQTIHQWPATLVQPVGSPLSLECTVEGTSNPNLYWYRQAAGRGLQLLFYSVGIGQISSEVPQNLSASRPQDRQFILSSKKLLLSDSGFYLCAWSVDRVDGYTFGSGTRLTVV.

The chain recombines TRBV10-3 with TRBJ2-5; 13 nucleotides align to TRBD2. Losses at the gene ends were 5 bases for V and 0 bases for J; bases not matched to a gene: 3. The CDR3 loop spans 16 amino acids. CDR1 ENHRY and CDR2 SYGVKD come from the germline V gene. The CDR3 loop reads CAISSGLAGDQETQYF. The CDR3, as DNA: TGTGCCATCAGTTCCGGACTAGCGGGGGACCAAGAGACCCAGTACTTC.

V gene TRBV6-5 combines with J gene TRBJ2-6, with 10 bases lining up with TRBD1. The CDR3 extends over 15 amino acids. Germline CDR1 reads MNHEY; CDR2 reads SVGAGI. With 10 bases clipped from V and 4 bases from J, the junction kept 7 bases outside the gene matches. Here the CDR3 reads CATEDRGTGANVLTF. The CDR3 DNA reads TGTGCCACCGAGGACAGGGGGACCGGGGCCAACGTCCTGACTTTC.

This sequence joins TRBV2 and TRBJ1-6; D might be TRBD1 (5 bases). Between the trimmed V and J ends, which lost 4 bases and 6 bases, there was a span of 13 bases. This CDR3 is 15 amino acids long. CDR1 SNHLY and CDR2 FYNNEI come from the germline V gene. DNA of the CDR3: TGTGCCAGCAGTGCATTCCAGGGTGTTAATTCACCCCTCCACTTT. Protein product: CASSAFQGVNSPLHF.

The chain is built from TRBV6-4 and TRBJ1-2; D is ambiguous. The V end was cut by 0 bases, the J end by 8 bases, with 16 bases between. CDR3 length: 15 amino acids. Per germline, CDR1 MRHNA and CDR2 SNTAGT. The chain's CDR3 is CASSDSFPSVAGYTF. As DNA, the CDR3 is TGTGCCAGCAGTGACTCCTTCCCAAGTGTCGCAGGCTACACCTTC.

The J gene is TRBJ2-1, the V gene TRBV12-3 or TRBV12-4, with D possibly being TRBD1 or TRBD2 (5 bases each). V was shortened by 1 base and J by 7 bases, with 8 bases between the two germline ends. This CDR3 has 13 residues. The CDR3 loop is CASSLGGVNEQFF. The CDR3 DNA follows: TGTGCCAGCAGTTTAGGAGGGGTTAATGAGCAGTTCTTC.

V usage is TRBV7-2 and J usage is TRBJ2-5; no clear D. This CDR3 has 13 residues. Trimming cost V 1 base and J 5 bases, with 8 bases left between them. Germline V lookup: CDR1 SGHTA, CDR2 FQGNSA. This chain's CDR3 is CASSLVVGETQYF. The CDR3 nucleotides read TGTGCCAGCAGCTTAGTGGTAGGGGAGACCCAGTACTTC.

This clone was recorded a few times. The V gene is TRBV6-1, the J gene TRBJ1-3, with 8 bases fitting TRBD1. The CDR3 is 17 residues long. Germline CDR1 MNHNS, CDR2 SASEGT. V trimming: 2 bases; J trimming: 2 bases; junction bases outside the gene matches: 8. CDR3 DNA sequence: TGTGCCAGCAGTGAACCCCGGACAGGGTGGGCTGGAAACACCATATATTTT. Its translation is CASSEPRTGWAGNTIYF.

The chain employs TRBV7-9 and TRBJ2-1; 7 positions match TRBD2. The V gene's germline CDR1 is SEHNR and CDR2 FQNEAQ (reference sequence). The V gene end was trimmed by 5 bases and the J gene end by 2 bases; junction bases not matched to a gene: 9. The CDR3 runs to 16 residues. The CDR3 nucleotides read TGTGCCAGCAGCCCCCCGGAGGGAGGGCCCTACAATGAGCAGTTCTTC. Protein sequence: CASSPPEGGPYNEQFF.

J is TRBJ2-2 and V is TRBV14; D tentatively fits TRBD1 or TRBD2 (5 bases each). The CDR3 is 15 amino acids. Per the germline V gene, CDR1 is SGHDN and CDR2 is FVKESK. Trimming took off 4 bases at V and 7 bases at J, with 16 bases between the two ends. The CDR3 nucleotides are TGTGCCAGCAGCCGACTAAGGGGCCGAGGCGGGGAGCTGTTTTTT. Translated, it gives CASSRLRGRGGELFF.

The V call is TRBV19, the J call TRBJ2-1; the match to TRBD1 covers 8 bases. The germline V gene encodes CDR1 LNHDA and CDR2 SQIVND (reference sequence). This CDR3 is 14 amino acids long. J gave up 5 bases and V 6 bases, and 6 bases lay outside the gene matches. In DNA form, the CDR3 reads TGTGCCAGTAGCCCTAAGACAGGGGACAATGAGCAGTTCTTC. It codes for CASSPKTGDNEQFF.

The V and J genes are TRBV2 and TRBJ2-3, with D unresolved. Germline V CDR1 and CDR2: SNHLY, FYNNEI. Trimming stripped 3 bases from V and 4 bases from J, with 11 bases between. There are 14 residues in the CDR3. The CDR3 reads CASSEGLGSDTQYF. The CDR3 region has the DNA TGTGCCAGCAGTGAGGGCCTTGGATCAGATACGCAGTATTTT.

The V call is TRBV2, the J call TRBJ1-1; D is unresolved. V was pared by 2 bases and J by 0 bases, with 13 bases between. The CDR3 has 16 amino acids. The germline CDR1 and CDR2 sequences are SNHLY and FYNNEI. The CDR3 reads CASSEMRLGMNTEAFF. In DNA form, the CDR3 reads TGTGCCAGCAGTGAAATGAGGTTAGGGATGAACACTGAAGCTTTCTTT.